Included here is one T cell receptor beta chain sequence, with context. The data were taken from a study of CXCR3-negative and CXCR3-positive naive CD8 T cells. Germline V lookup: CDR1 SQVTM, CDR2 ANQGSEA. The CDR3 loop spans 13 amino acids. UMI-tagged TRB cDNA libraries were built via 5' RACE. TCRdb re-called the 5' RACE reads; one entry per CDR3 protein, DNA not given. This repertoire includes 45,000 to 65,000 distinct CDR3 sequences. This chain connects TRBV29-1 to TRBJ2-1; checking the TCRdb D call of TRBD2 is not possible without DNA. Source material: naive CXCR3- CD8+ T cells from blood. As to subset: CD45RO-CCR7+CD27+CD95- naive CD8+ T cells lacking CXCR3 (TNR3-). The receptor was isolated from a human donor in good health. Some clones in this sample may be carry-over from other donors' samples. This chain's CDR3 is CSVAASGVNEQFF.